This paragraph reports one TCR beta chain. The antigen is undetermined. The record originates from a study of T cell responses to AZD1222 COVID-19 vaccine. TCRdb keeps only in-frame clones here, not all; method: immunoSEQ multiplex PCR. The sample consists of about 140,000 clones, 88% of them appearing once. Broader study findings: Following two doses of AZD1222, Spike-specific TCR breadth and depth rose. White British ancestry dominated among donors, who included more females, and clonal diversity was possibly underestimated.

Germline V lookup: CDR1 SGHKS, CDR2 YYEKEE (reference sequence). V dropped 2 bases and J dropped 5 bases, with 10 bases sitting between them. The CDR3 has 14 amino acids. The specimen was peripheral blood, collected 28 days after the second AZD1222 dose. The sequence derives from an adult who received the AZD1222 COVID-19 vaccine. The chain has TRBV5-5 and TRBJ2-2; D is ambiguous. Written as DNA, the CDR3 is TGTGCCAGCAGCTTAATGGTACCTACCGGGGAGCTGTTTTTT. It yields the protein CASSLMVPTGELFF.